These T cell receptor beta chains were read from a single sample in a study of cytomegalovirus exposure and HLA in healthy donors. The assay was immunoSEQ multiplex PCR, and TCRdb's table has in-frame clones only and misses some. The sample includes 150,000 to 200,000 clones, roughly 80% of them seen just once. Sequencing used PBMCs. These receptors came from a young woman in good health and CMV-seronegative. Each CDR3 is given with its conserved first and last residue. The D gene is left open where the match is weak. Clone sizes are given selectively: once, few, many, or a class where the clone is expanded.

d_gene: TRBD2
j_gene: TRBJ2-7
abundance: -
v_gene: TRBV4-3
CDR3aa: CASSQDIDQEGPNEREDYEQYF
CDR3nt: TGCGCCAGCAGCCAAGATATCGACCAAGAAGGGCCCAACGAGCGGGAGGACTACGAGCAGTACTTC

d_gene: TRBD1
j_gene: TRBJ1-6
abundance: -
v_gene: TRBV6-5
CDR3aa: CASSPRGLHNSPLHF
CDR3nt: TGTGCCAGCAGTCCCAGGGGGTTGCATAATTCACCCCTCCACTTT

d_gene: TRBD1
j_gene: TRBJ2-1
abundance: -
v_gene: TRBV19
CDR3aa: CASSDRATTGQFF
CDR3nt: TGTGCCAGTAGTGACAGGGCCACGACGGGGCAGTTCTTC

d_gene: -
j_gene: TRBJ1-2
abundance: -
v_gene: TRBV6-6
CDR3aa: CASSSIGTTNYGYTF
CDR3nt: TGTGCCAGCAGTTCCATCGGGACAACTAACTATGGCTACACCTTC

d_gene: -
j_gene: TRBJ1-3
abundance: -
v_gene: TRBV27
CDR3aa: CASSFSGISGNTIYF
CDR3nt: TGTGCCAGCAGTTTTTCAGGGATCTCCGGAAACACCATATATTTT

d_gene: TRBD1
j_gene: TRBJ2-1
abundance: -
v_gene: TRBV15
CDR3aa: CATSRGTGIHEQFF
CDR3nt: TGTGCCACCAGCAGAGGGACAGGGATACATGAGCAGTTCTTC

d_gene: TRBD1
j_gene: TRBJ1-1
abundance: -
v_gene: TRBV4-1
CDR3aa: CASSPRDRTEAFF
CDR3nt: TGCGCCAGCAGCCCCCGGGACAGAACTGAAGCTTTCTTT

d_gene: -
j_gene: TRBJ1-2
abundance: -
v_gene: TRBV28
CDR3aa: CASSLSRAQPYGYTF
CDR3nt: TGTGCCAGCAGTTTAAGTCGCGCACAGCCCTATGGCTACACCTTC

d_gene: -
j_gene: TRBJ2-1
abundance: -
v_gene: TRBV7-9
CDR3aa: CASSFTASANEQFF
CDR3nt: TGTGCCAGCAGCTTTACGGCTAGCGCCAATGAGCAGTTCTTC

d_gene: -
j_gene: TRBJ2-7
abundance: -
v_gene: TRBV21-1
CDR3aa: CASSSAHSPPSALGDYEQYF
CDR3nt: TGTGCCAGCAGCAGTGCCCACTCCCCGCCTAGCGCCCTGGGGGACTACGAGCAGTACTTC

d_gene: TRBD1
j_gene: TRBJ1-2
abundance: -
v_gene: TRBV5-5
CDR3aa: CASSPLGTGVGYTF
CDR3nt: TGTGCCAGCAGCCCCCTGGGGACAGGGGTCGGCTACACCTTC

d_gene: TRBD1
j_gene: TRBJ1-2
abundance: few
v_gene: TRBV7-2
CDR3aa: CASSFGTGEWGEGYTF
CDR3nt: TGTGCCAGCAGCTTCGGGACAGGGGAATGGGGCGAAGGCTACACCTTC

d_gene: TRBD2
j_gene: TRBJ2-3
abundance: -
v_gene: TRBV28
CDR3aa: CASISGAATSTDTQYF
CDR3nt: TGTGCCAGCATAAGCGGGGCAGCTACTAGCACAGATACGCAGTATTTT

d_gene: TRBD1
j_gene: TRBJ1-5
abundance: few
v_gene: TRBV6-5
CDR3aa: CASSSGRGKGQPQHF
CDR3nt: TGTGCCAGCAGCTCCGGCAGGGGGAAGGGGCAGCCCCAGCATTTT

d_gene: TRBD1
j_gene: TRBJ1-5
abundance: -
v_gene: TRBV4-3
CDR3aa: CASSQEGQGAEAPQPQHF
CDR3nt: TGCGCCAGCAGCCAAGAGGGGCAGGGGGCAGAGGCTCCTCAGCCCCAGCATTTT

d_gene: -
j_gene: TRBJ2-1
abundance: once
v_gene: TRBV9
CDR3aa: CASNGGVNGRGYNEQFF
CDR3nt: TGTGCCAGCAACGGAGGGGTTAACGGGAGAGGATACAATGAGCAGTTCTTC

d_gene: -
j_gene: TRBJ2-2
abundance: once
v_gene: TRBV4-3
CDR3aa: CASSQVAGSYTGELFF
CDR3nt: TGCGCCAGCAGCCAAGTGGCGGGAAGTTACACCGGGGAGCTGTTTTTT

d_gene: -
j_gene: TRBJ2-7
abundance: -
v_gene: TRBV4-3
CDR3aa: CASSQDLSFRDTTYEQYF
CDR3nt: TGCGCCAGCAGCCAAGATCTCTCTTTCCGGGACACTACCTACGAGCAGTACTTC

d_gene: TRBD2
j_gene: TRBJ2-7
abundance: -
v_gene: TRBV27
CDR3aa: CASSSRASGGSYEQYF
CDR3nt: TGTGCCAGCAGTTCCCGTGCTAGCGGAGGATCCTACGAGCAGTACTTC

d_gene: -
j_gene: TRBJ2-3
abundance: -
v_gene: TRBV12-2
CDR3aa: CASRLGVQCLPRFTDTQYF
CDR3nt: TGTGCAAGTCGCTTAGGGGTTCAGTGCCTTCCTAGATTCACAGATACGCAGTATTTT

d_gene: TRBD1
j_gene: TRBJ2-7
abundance: -
v_gene: TRBV19
CDR3aa: CASSTSGTGYSYEQYF
CDR3nt: TGTGCCAGTAGTACATCCGGGACAGGGTACTCCTACGAGCAGTACTTC

d_gene: -
j_gene: TRBJ2-3
abundance: -
v_gene: TRBV9
CDR3aa: CASSAPGTKPGENTQYF
CDR3nt: TGTGCCAGCAGCGCTCCTGGGACAAAACCAGGGGAAAATACGCAGTATTTT

d_gene: -
j_gene: TRBJ1-1
abundance: -
v_gene: TRBV15
CDR3aa: CATSSHRGTEAFF
CDR3nt: TGTGCCACCAGCAGTCACAGAGGGACTGAAGCTTTCTTT

d_gene: -
j_gene: TRBJ1-3
abundance: -
v_gene: TRBV2
CDR3aa: CASKELESSSGNTIYF
CDR3nt: TGTGCCAGCAAGGAGTTAGAGTCGAGCTCTGGAAACACCATATATTTT

d_gene: -
j_gene: TRBJ2-2
abundance: -
v_gene: TRBV5-1
CDR3aa: CASSPEGRDPLQELFF
CDR3nt: TGCGCCAGCAGCCCTGAGGGAAGGGATCCCCTTCAGGAGCTGTTTTTT

d_gene: TRBD2
j_gene: TRBJ2-1
abundance: -
v_gene: TRBV27
CDR3aa: CASNVAGAYNEQFF
CDR3nt: TGTGCCAGCAATGTAGCGGGAGCATACAATGAGCAGTTCTTC

d_gene: TRBD1
j_gene: TRBJ2-1
abundance: few
v_gene: TRBV27
CDR3aa: CASKPLPWTGWNEQFF
CDR3nt: TGTGCCAGCAAACCTCTTCCCTGGACAGGGTGGAATGAGCAGTTCTTC

d_gene: -
j_gene: TRBJ2-7
abundance: -
v_gene: TRBV19
CDR3aa: CASSASYHYEQYF
CDR3nt: TGTGCCAGTAGTGCATCATATCACTACGAGCAGTACTTC

d_gene: -
j_gene: TRBJ2-3
abundance: few
v_gene: TRBV5-4
CDR3aa: CASSTEPTDTQYF
CDR3nt: TGTGCCAGCAGCACGGAGCCTACAGATACGCAGTATTTT

d_gene: TRBD2
j_gene: TRBJ2-5
abundance: -
v_gene: TRBV25-1
CDR3aa: CASTRAGEQETQYF
CDR3nt: TGTGCCAGCACCCGAGCGGGGGAGCAAGAGACCCAGTACTTC

d_gene: -
j_gene: TRBJ1-5
abundance: -
v_gene: TRBV19
CDR3aa: CASSTNRVISNQPQHF
CDR3nt: TGTGCCAGTAGTACTAACAGGGTGATTAGCAATCAGCCCCAGCATTTT

d_gene: -
j_gene: TRBJ2-7
abundance: -
v_gene: TRBV7-9
CDR3aa: CASSSRREQTEQYF
CDR3nt: TGTGCCAGCAGCTCGAGGAGGGAGCAGACCGAGCAGTACTTC

d_gene: -
j_gene: TRBJ1-1
abundance: few
v_gene: TRBV5-1
CDR3aa: CASSVYRVNTEAFF
CDR3nt: TGCGCCAGCAGCGTGTACAGGGTGAACACTGAAGCTTTCTTT

d_gene: -
j_gene: TRBJ2-1
abundance: once
v_gene: TRBV10-2
CDR3aa: CASTSEMDNDEQFF
CDR3nt: TGCGCCAGCACTTCTGAAATGGACAATGATGAGCAGTTCTTC